These 30 T cell receptor beta chains were all obtained from the same sample, sequenced in a study of Graves' ophthalmopathy and Graves' hyperthyroidism. For repertoire sequencing, the TCR beta CDR3 regions were amplified from RNA transcripts. The workflow started with a first-round RT-PCR run with HTBI primers and then moved on to a second-round multiplex PCR. MiXCR, applied by TCRdb to the multiplex PCR reads, yields one record per CDR3 protein. Among some 15,000 distinct CDR3 sequences listed, 50% were seen once. Sequencing used peripheral blood. The receptors stem from a woman aged 30 to 39 with Graves' ophthalmopathy.

This clonotype has at least ten counts. The chain employs TRBV5-1 and TRBJ1-1; 12 bases map to TRBD1. Germline V gene sequence: CDR1 SGHRS, CDR2 YFSETQ. Unmatched junction bases numbered 7, after V lost 1 base and J lost 3 bases. CDR3 length equals 17 residues. Here the CDR3 DNA reads TGCGCCAGCAGCTTGACCGGGACAGGGGGCGGTTACACTGAAGCTTTCTTT. Translation: CASSLTGTGGGYTEAFF.

This sequence joins TRBV10-3 and TRBJ1-1; 9 nucleotides align to TRBD1. With V trimmed by 6 bases and J by 3 bases, 2 bases remained unmatched. The germline V gene has CDR1 ENHRY and CDR2 SYGVKD. CDR3 length: 13 amino acids. The CDR3 nucleotides read TGTGCCATCAGGGACAGGGGTGACACTGAAGCTTTCTTT. Translating gives CAIRDRGDTEAFF.

V and J are TRBV7-3 and TRBJ1-6; TRBD1 might be the D (6 bases). Germline assignment: CDR1 SGHTA and CDR2 FQGTGA. With 4 bases removed from V and 10 bases from J, the gap between germline ends came to 14 bases. The CDR3 spans 14 residues. CDR3 amino acids: CASSSQGSGSPLHF. As DNA, the CDR3 is TGTGCCAGCAGCTCTCAGGGGAGTGGATCACCCCTCCACTTT.

The V call is TRBV12-3 or TRBV12-4, the J call TRBJ2-3, with D tentatively TRBD1 (6 bases). The CDR3 is made up of 12 amino acids. Between the trimmed V and J ends, which lost 11 bases and 0 bases, there was a span of 9 bases. The CDR3 loop is CALGQSTDTQYF. The CDR3 DNA reads TGTGCCCTTGGACAGAGCACAGATACGCAGTATTTT.

This rearrangement joins TRBV20-1 to TRBJ2-7; D may correspond to TRBD1 or TRBD2 (5 bases each). CDR3 length: 13 amino acids. Deletions cut 4 bases from V and 1 base from J, with 11 bases between. Germline V gene lookup returns CDR1 DFQATT and CDR2 SNEGSKA (reference sequence). The CDR3 protein is CSANEGSSYEQYF. CDR3 in DNA: TGCAGTGCTAACGAGGGGTCGTCCTACGAGCAGTACTTC.

To note about this clonotype: A much larger clone sits a single nucleotide away, making a read error possible. J is TRBJ2-7 and V is TRBV24-1; TRBD1 or TRBD2 may be the D gene (5 bases each). This CDR3 is 16 amino acids long. Trimming removed 4 bases from V and 2 bases from J, with 17 bases in between. Germline V CDR1 and CDR2: KGHDR, SFDVKD. The CDR3 coding sequence is TGTGCCACCAGTGAAGGCCTCGGGGTAGGGGCCTACGAGCAGTACTTC. Translated, it gives CATSEGLGVGAYEQYF.

The CDR3 bases are TGTGCCAGCAGTCTCACTAGCGGCGGAGAGCAGTACTTC. Its protein product is CASSLTSGGEQYF. V gene TRBV12-3 or TRBV12-4 combines with J gene TRBJ2-7; TRBD2 matches 8 bases. CDR3 size: 13 residues. Trimming cost V 5 bases and J 7 bases; bases outside gene matches: 7.

This clonotype was seen a handful of times. The V gene is TRBV19, the J gene TRBJ1-5, with 8 positions matching TRBD1. The length of the CDR3 is 13 residues. V lost 9 bases to trimming and J lost 7 bases; unmatched junction nucleotides: 8. Germline loops: CDR1 LNHDA, CDR2 SQIVND (reference sequence). The DNA of the CDR3 is TGTGCCAGCGGACAGGGAATGAGACAGCCCCAGCATTTT. It yields the protein CASGQGMRQPQHF.

This clonotype was found many times. This rearrangement joins TRBV19 to TRBJ1-1; D gene unclear. This CDR3 has 13 residues. Germline CDR1 LNHDA, CDR2 SQIVND (reference sequence). The V end lost 6 bases, the J end lost 0 bases, and 8 bases lay between the germline ends. CDR3 bases: TGTGCCAGTAGACAACAAGTGAACACTGAAGCTTTCTTT. Translated: CASRQQVNTEAFF.

The chain employs TRBV7-2 and TRBJ2-3; D is possibly TRBD1 (8 bases). The CDR3 runs 18 residues. The V and J ends lost 6 bases and 1 base respectively, with 23 bases between them. Germline CDR1 is SGHTA and CDR2 is FQGNSA. CDR3 in DNA: TGTGCCAGCAGACAGGGGGGCGGGAGTTCCAAGGGCACAGATACGCAGTATTTT. Protein: CASRQGGGSSKGTDTQYF.

This clonotype has a handful of counts. The rearrangement joins TRBV5-1 to TRBJ2-2; D call uncertain. Germline CDR1 SGHRS, CDR2 YFSETQ. CDR3 length equals 14 residues. V was cut by 0 bases and J by 3 bases, with 6 bases left in between. CDR3 nucleotides: TGCGCCAGCAGCTTGGCCCGGGACACCGGGGAGCTGTTTTTT. Amino acid sequence: CASSLARDTGELFF.

V and J are TRBV5-6 and TRBJ1-5; perhaps TRBD1 as D (6 bases). The CDR3 runs to 13 residues. CDR1 SGHDT and CDR2 YYEEEE come from the germline V gene. The germline V and J ends were trimmed by 4 bases and 4 bases, with 9 bases remaining between them. The CDR3: CASSGGANQPQHF. CDR3 in DNA: TGTGCCAGCAGCGGGGGGGCAAATCAGCCCCAGCATTTT.

Notes on this clonotype: It may be a read error: a sequence one base away is much more abundant. The chain carries TRBV29-1 and TRBJ1-2, with 7 bases fitting TRBD1. CDR3 size: 14 residues. The germline V gene has CDR1 SQVTM and CDR2 ANQGSEA. CDR3 in amino acids: CGAPEVGQNYGYTF. The CDR3 region has the DNA TGCGGCGCGCCCGAGGTGGGACAGAACTATGGCTACACCTTC.

The CDR3, as DNA: TGTGCCAGCAGTCCCACCGGGACACAGAGGGAGCCCCAGTACTTC. This codes for CASSPTGTQREPQYF. The V and J genes are TRBV12-3 or TRBV12-4 and TRBJ2-5; D might be TRBD1 (6 bases). V was cut by 5 bases and J by 9 bases, with 22 bases left in between. CDR3 length: 15 residues.

This clonotype was found a few times. The chain is built from TRBV7-8 and TRBJ2-3; 9 nucleotides match TRBD2. The V and J ends lost 5 bases and 0 bases, in that order; junction bases with no gene match: 6. The CDR3 has 16 amino acids. In germline, CDR1 is SGHVS, CDR2 FQNEAQ. The CDR3 loop is CASSITTSGSTDTQYF. The CDR3 DNA is TGTGCCAGCAGCATCACGACTAGCGGTAGCACAGATACGCAGTATTTT.

This clonotype appeared a few times. This rearrangement joins TRBV6-5 to TRBJ2-7; 7 bases align to TRBD1. Germline V gene lookup returns CDR1 MNHEY and CDR2 SVGAGI. J lost 2 bases, V lost 1 base, and 8 bases had no gene match. This CDR3 has 16 residues. This chain's CDR3 is CASSYFRDSGPYEQYF. CDR3 sequence (DNA): TGTGCCAGCAGTTACTTCCGGGACAGTGGCCCCTACGAGCAGTACTTC.

This sequence joins TRBV11-3 and TRBJ2-2; D is possibly TRBD2 (6 bases). Trimming removed 5 bases from V and 2 bases from J, with 12 bases in between. The CDR3 covers 15 residues. The germline gives CDR1 SGHNT, CDR2 YENEEA. The CDR3 protein is CASSPGRGNTGELFF. The CDR3, as DNA: TGTGCCAGCAGCCCTGGGCGGGGCAACACCGGGGAGCTGTTTTTT.

The table lists this clonotype with many counts. The chain is built from TRBV15 and TRBJ2-7; D is perhaps TRBD2 (6 bases). The CDR3 contains 13 residues. Germline V gene sequence: CDR1 LNHNV, CDR2 YYDKDF (reference sequence). V was shortened by 5 bases and J by 4 bases, with 12 bases between the two germline ends. The CDR3 protein is CATSRNAGYEQYF. CDR3 DNA sequence: TGTGCCACCAGCCGAAACGCGGGGTACGAGCAGTACTTC. The complete variable domain, with remaining parts taken from reference TRBV15 and TRBJ2-7, reads DAMVIQNPRYQVTQFGKPVTLSCSQTLNHNVMYWYQQKSSQAPKLLFHYYDKDFNNEADTPDNFQSRRPNTSFCFLDIRSPGLGDTAMYLCATSRNAGYEQYFGPGTRLTVT.

The chain has TRBV20-1 and TRBJ1-2, with 7 bases fitting TRBD1. Germline assignment: CDR1 DFQATT and CDR2 SNEGSKA (reference sequence). The CDR3 contains 9 residues. The junction had 3 bases not matched to a gene; V was cut back by 5 bases and J by 12 bases. The CDR3 protein is CSAYRGHTF. For the CDR3, the DNA is TGCAGTGCTTACAGGGGCCACACCTTC.

This clonotype was picked up many times. This chain connects TRBV9 to TRBJ2-4; TRBD2 is a possible D gene (6 bases). The germline V and J ends were trimmed by 0 bases and 8 bases, with 18 bases remaining between them. The CDR3 runs 16 residues. Germline assignment: CDR1 SGDLS and CDR2 YYNGEE. CDR3 DNA: TGTGCCAGCAGCGTAGACCTACGCGGAGGGCGGGACATTCAGTACTTC. Its protein is CASSVDLRGGRDIQYF.

This clonotype was seen repeatedly, ten times or more. A much larger clone lies one base from this, so it may be a read error. The gene calls are TRBV28 and TRBJ1-6, with D hard to call. This CDR3 is 12 amino acids long. Trimming shortened V by 4 bases and J by 8 bases, and 6 bases separated the two germline ends. Germline CDR1 MDHEN, CDR2 SYDVKM. CDR3 in DNA: TGTGCCAGCAGTTACGAGGATTCACCCCTCCACTTT. This sequence encodes CASSYEDSPLHF.

This clonotype is a singleton in its sample. This chain joins TRBV2 and TRBJ2-7; tentatively, D is TRBD1 (7 bases). Trimming left V 4 bases short and J 4 bases short, with 11 bases between. The CDR3 has 13 amino acids. CDR1 SNHLY and CDR2 FYNNEI come from the germline V gene. The chain's CDR3 is CASSASGGYEQYF. As DNA, the CDR3 is TGTGCCAGCAGTGCTTCAGGGGGGTACGAGCAGTACTTC.

There are many counts of this clonotype. The chain couples TRBV20-1 to TRBJ2-7; TRBD2 agrees at 11 bases. From germline, CDR1 is DFQATT and CDR2 SNEGSKA (reference sequence). The V segment lost 2 bases and the J segment 3 bases; nucleotides outside the gene matches: 0. This CDR3 is built from 13 residues. The CDR3 nucleotides are TGCAGTGCTAGAACTAGCGGGAGCTACGAGCAGTACTTC. Its protein product is CSARTSGSYEQYF.

As regards this clonotype: A clone one base away is much larger, so this may be a read error. This likely comes from a read error, as the CDR3 has no conserved phenylalanine or tryptophan at its end. This chain connects TRBV2 to TRBJ1-5; D not resolved. Germline V gives CDR1 SNHLY, CDR2 FYNNEI. The V and J ends lost 7 bases and 4 bases respectively, with 11 bases between them. CDR3 length: 13 residues. The CDR3 sequence is CASKGIQNQPQHL. The CDR3 DNA reads as TGTGCCAGCAAGGGTATCCAAAATCAGCCCCAGCATCTT.

The chain has TRBV6-1 and TRBJ1-5; TRBD1 matches 7 bases. Looked up from germline, CDR1 is MNHNS and CDR2 is SASEGT. V lost 4 bases and J lost 2; bases outside the gene matches: 5. CDR3 length: 15 residues. The CDR3 coding sequence is TGTGCCAGCAGTGGGAACAGGGGAGGCAATCAGCCCCAGCATTTT. Translated, it gives CASSGNRGGNQPQHF.

This sequence joins TRBV7-3 and TRBJ2-1, with 8 bases that match TRBD1. The CDR3 runs to 12 residues. The germline gives CDR1 SGHTA, CDR2 FQGTGA. V dropped 6 bases and J dropped 9; count of bases not matched to a gene: 4. In DNA, the CDR3 is TGTGCCAGCAGTAAAACAGGGGGTGAGCAGTTCTTC. It translates to CASSKTGGEQFF.

Concerning this clonotype itself: Being one base from a much bigger clone, this may be a read error. The chain couples TRBV24-1 to TRBJ1-1; D unresolved. The CDR3 length is 12 residues. Germline V gives CDR1 KGHDR, CDR2 SFDVKD. The chain's CDR3 is CATSDWNTEASF. CDR3 in DNA: TGTGCCACCAGTGATTGGAACACTGAAGCTTCCTTT.

This clonotype was recorded many times. V and J are TRBV27 and TRBJ2-7; 8 positions agree with TRBD1. The CDR3 loop spans 13 amino acids. The V gene's germline CDR1 is MNHEY and CDR2 SMNVEV (reference sequence). The V gene end was trimmed by 8 bases and the J gene end by 11 bases; junction bases not matched to a gene: 14. CDR3 coding DNA: TGTGCCAGCGCTGGGACAGGCGAAGAGACTGAGTACTTC. This codes for CASAGTGEETEYF.

The chain has TRBV10-2 and TRBJ1-2; no reliable D call. Germline CDR1 WSHSY, CDR2 SAAADI. V lost 3 bases to trimming and J lost 4 bases, with 9 bases between them. This CDR3 region has 13 residues. CDR3 DNA sequence: TGCGCCAGCAGTGATATGGTCTTCTATGGCTACACCTTC. Amino acids: CASSDMVFYGYTF.

This clonotype was picked up a small number of times. The V call is TRBV20-1, the J call TRBJ2-1; 14 positions match TRBD2. CDR3 length equals 15 residues. CDR1 is DFQATT and CDR2 is SNEGSKA in the germline V gene (reference sequence). Trimming at V came to 4 bases and at J to 9 bases, leaving 8 bases not matched to a gene. The DNA for the CDR3 is TGCAGTGCTACCGGGACTAGCGGGAGAAGCCTTGAGCAGTTCTTC. Translating gives CSATGTSGRSLEQFF.